This is a list of T cell receptor beta chains from one sample in a study of blood T cell repertoires in COVID-19. The table came from immunoSEQ multiplex PCR; TCRdb's copy has only in-frame clones and leaves some out. The data show 650,000 to 800,000 clones, around 90% seen once. The sequenced sample consisted of peripheral blood. The receptors were sampled from a woman aged 18-29 years with acute or convalescent COVID-19. The CDR3 runs from the conserved cysteine through the conserved F or W. The order of the fields is clone size, V gene, D gene, J gene, CDR3 DNA, CDR3 protein. The D gene is left open where the match is weak. Size tells how often a clone was seen (once, few, many) or the class of an expanded clone, and some rows leave it out.

size: .; V: TRBV6-5; D: .; J: TRBJ1-1; DNA: TGTGCCAGCAGTTACTCATTGGGGGAGGTGAACACTGAAGCTTTCTTT; CDR3: CASSYSLGEVNTEAFF
size: .; V: TRBV10-3; D: TRBD1; J: TRBJ1-5; DNA: TGTGCCATCAGTGGGACAGGACTTAATCAGCCCCAGCATTTT; CDR3: CAISGTGLNQPQHF
size: .; V: TRBV7-3; D: .; J: TRBJ2-2; DNA: TGTGCCAGCAGCTTTGCCGGCAGCGACACCGGGGAGCTGTTTTTT; CDR3: CASSFAGSDTGELFF
size: .; V: TRBV5-1; D: .; J: TRBJ2-1; DNA: TGCGCCAGCAGCAGAGGACAGAGTACCTACAATGAGCAGTTCTTC; CDR3: CASSRGQSTYNEQFF
size: .; V: TRBV7-2; D: TRBD2; J: TRBJ2-2; DNA: TGTGCCAGCAGCCCGGCGGGGGGGCACCGAGGCGGGGAGCTGTTTTTT; CDR3: CASSPAGGHRGGELFF
size: few; V: TRBV5-1; D: .; J: TRBJ1-2; DNA: TGCGCCAGCAGCTTGGGGGACTTCGTTGGCTACACCTTC; CDR3: CASSLGDFVGYTF
size: .; V: TRBV3-1/TRBV3-2; D: TRBD1; J: TRBJ1-5; DNA: TGTGCCAGCAGCCCGTCTGGACAGGGAAATCAGCCCCAGCATTTT; CDR3: CASSPSGQGNQPQHF
size: once; V: TRBV6-5; D: TRBD2; J: TRBJ2-7; DNA: TGTGCCAACTCAGCGGGGAGCACCTACGAGCAGTACTTC; CDR3: CANSAGSTYEQYF
size: .; V: TRBV9; D: TRBD1; J: TRBJ1-3; DNA: TGTGCCAGCAGCGTAGAAGTTGGCAGGGGGGTTGGAAACACCATATATTTT; CDR3: CASSVEVGRGVGNTIYF
size: .; V: TRBV28; D: TRBD1; J: TRBJ1-6; DNA: TGTGCCAGCAGTCCGGCCCGGACAGGGCGTTCACCCCTCCACTTT; CDR3: CASSPARTGRSPLHF
size: once; V: TRBV10-3; D: TRBD2; J: TRBJ2-3; DNA: TGTGCCACGATGGGAGGAGGGAGGGCCCCAGATACGCAGTATTTT; CDR3: CATMGGGRAPDTQYF
size: .; V: TRBV6-4; D: .; J: TRBJ2-3; DNA: TGTGCCAGCAGTGACTCAGGGGGCACAGATACGCAGTATTTT; CDR3: CASSDSGGTDTQYF
size: .; V: TRBV2; D: TRBD1; J: TRBJ1-1; DNA: TGTGCCAGCAGGGACAGGGAGGACACTGAAGCTTTCTTT; CDR3: CASRDREDTEAFF
size: .; V: TRBV5-4; D: .; J: TRBJ1-1; DNA: TGTGCCAGCAGCTTTAGGCAGGGTGGTGAAGCTTTCTTT; CDR3: CASSFRQGGEAFF
size: .; V: TRBV6-5; D: TRBD1; J: TRBJ2-1; DNA: TGTGCCAGCAGCGGGGACAGGGGAGTCTACAATGAGCAGTTCTTC; CDR3: CASSGDRGVYNEQFF
size: .; V: TRBV28; D: TRBD2; J: TRBJ2-3; DNA: TGTGCCAGCAGTTACCACCGGACTAGCGGGGGGGGATCGACTAGCACAGATACGCAGTATTTT; CDR3: CASSYHRTSGGGSTSTDTQYF
size: once; V: TRBV9; D: .; J: TRBJ1-1; DNA: TGTGCCAGCAGCGTAGGGGCAGCCTTGAACACTGAAGCTTTCTTT; CDR3: CASSVGAALNTEAFF
size: .; V: TRBV19; D: TRBD2; J: TRBJ2-5; DNA: TGTGCCAGTAGTAGCGGGGGGTATGTGACAGAGACCCAGTACTTC; CDR3: CASSSGGYVTETQYF
size: .; V: TRBV6-1; D: .; J: TRBJ1-5; DNA: TGTGCCAGCAGTGATGATCCAGGAAAACCTACCTATAGCAATCAGCCCCAGCATTTT; CDR3: CASSDDPGKPTYSNQPQHF